This TCR beta chain came from a study of vaccination and CD4 T cells after COVID-19. About the research overall: Six males and four females, two Hispanic, made up the convalescents.

Only one count was recorded for this clonotype. Its antigen remains unidentified. Sequenced with the Oncomine TCR Beta short-read assay was DNA taken from cultured CD4+ T cells. Each CDR3 protein is one row after TCRdb ran MiXCR on the PCR reads. The sample yields about 15,000 distinct CDR3 sequences, over 30% seen once. Described treatment: roughly 11-day PBMC culture with coronavirus spike peptide pools or control peptides (ViraFEST assay). ViraFEST grew antigen-specific T cells using peptide pools, then sequenced TCRs. Germline-derived CDR1 and CDR2 are KGHSH and LQKENI. This CDR3 contains 15 residues. Trimming removed 0 bases from V and 2 bases from J, with 10 bases in between.

The clonotype originates from a human donor with COVID-19. Input material: cultured CD4+ T cells from blood. The rearrangement links TRBV18 to TRBJ2-5; TRBD1 might be the D (6 bases). The CDR3 region is CASSPPVTGQETQYF. CDR3 DNA sequence: TGTGCCAGCTCACCACCGGTAACAGGGCAAGAGACCCAGTACTTC.